This TCR beta chain derives from a study of T cell repertoires in cytomegalovirus infection. V lost 5 bases, J lost 0 bases, and 11 bases lay in between. Per the germline V gene, CDR1 is DFQATT and CDR2 is SNEGSKA (reference sequence). The CDR3 spans 14 residues. In TCRdb, the reads were re-called with MiXCR into one record per CDR3 protein. The table lists approximately 500,000 distinct CDR3 sequences, more than 15% of them singletons, with 24% in the top ten. This chain joins TRBV20-1 and TRBJ1-5; D gene ambiguous. The sequencing input was CD8+ T cells from PBMCs. This clonotype was sampled from a human donor in good health (CMV status not recorded). Some clones in this sample may be carry-over from other donors' samples. The CDR3 sequence is CSAGWTDSNQPQHF. The CDR3 DNA follows: TGCAGTGCTGGGTGGACGGATAGCAATCAGCCCCAGCATTTT.